Reported below is one TCR beta chain. Its specificity is unknown. This entry comes from a study of T cells after yellow fever vaccination. The overall study: SMART-Seq v4 Ultra Low Input prepared the low-cell-number fractions.

The 5'RACE template-switching step produced TCR cDNA and added a universal primer site and UMIs. MiXCR was run by TCRdb on the 5' RACE reads, yielding one entry per CDR3 protein. The repertoire holds some 420,000 distinct CDR3 sequences, with roughly 20% as singletons. The CDR3 loop spans 16 amino acids. V was trimmed by 6 bases and J by 6 bases, leaving 21 bases between them. Per the germline V gene, CDR1 is MNHNY and CDR2 is SVGAGI (reference sequence). General study findings and limits: Weaker in magnitude, the secondary response showed a faster peak on day 5 versus 15. The booster saw the reappearance of most primary-vaccination clones (approximately 97% CD4, 88% CD8).

The source material was PBMCs, sampled before the yellow fever booster vaccination. This receptor was taken from a man younger than 35 who received the YFV17D yellow fever vaccine. This sequence joins TRBV6-6 and TRBJ2-4; D remains unclear. CDR3 amino acids: CASSPESTRFINIQYF. CDR3 bases: TGTGCCAGCAGCCCCGAGTCCACACGGTTCATAAACATTCAGTACTTC.